The TCR beta chain under discussion was sequenced for a study of CD8 T cells in ankylosing spondylitis. A few counts support this clonotype. Antigen: not known. Study observations and caveats: There was a TCR beta motif, made of several highly homologous variants, that appeared characteristic of ankylosing spondylitis blood.

Preparation of TCR beta libraries was done by quantitative 5'-RACE with molecular barcodes. TCRdb processed the 5' RACE reads anew with MiXCR; each CDR3 protein has one entry. The repertoire has 35,000 to 50,000 distinct CDR3 sequences, around 10% of them found once; the top ten carry approximately 16%. Sample: blood, either unsorted or a sorted T cell fraction (not recorded which). The source of this sequence is a male donor with ankylosing spondylitis or in good health (not recorded which).

The CDR3 DNA reads as TGCGCCAGCAGCCAAGAGCGAGGGGACTACGAGCAGTACTTC. It codes for CASSQERGDYEQYF. V is TRBV4-3 and J is TRBJ2-7; D may correspond to TRBD1 or TRBD2 (5 bases each). V gave up 0 bases and J gave up 3 bases, with 9 bases separating them. This CDR3 is 14 amino acids long. Looked up from germline, CDR1 is LGHNA and CDR2 is YSLEER.